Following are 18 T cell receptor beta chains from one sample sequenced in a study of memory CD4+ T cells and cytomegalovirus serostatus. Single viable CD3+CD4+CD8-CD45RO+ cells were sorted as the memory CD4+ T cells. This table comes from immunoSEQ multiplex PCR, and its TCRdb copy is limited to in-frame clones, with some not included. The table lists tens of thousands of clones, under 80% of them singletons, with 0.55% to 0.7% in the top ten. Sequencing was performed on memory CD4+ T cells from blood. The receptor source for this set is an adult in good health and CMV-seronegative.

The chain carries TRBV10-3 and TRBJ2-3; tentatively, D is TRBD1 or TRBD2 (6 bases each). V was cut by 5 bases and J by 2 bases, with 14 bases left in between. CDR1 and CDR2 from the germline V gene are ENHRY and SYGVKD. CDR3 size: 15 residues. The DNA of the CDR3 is TGTGCCATCAGTTATATGGGGGGCGACACAGATACGCAGTATTTT. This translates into CAISYMGGDTDTQYF.

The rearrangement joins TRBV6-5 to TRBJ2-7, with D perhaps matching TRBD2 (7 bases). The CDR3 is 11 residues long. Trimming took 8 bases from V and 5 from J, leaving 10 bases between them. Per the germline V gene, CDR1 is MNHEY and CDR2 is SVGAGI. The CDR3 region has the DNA TGTGCCAGCGGGGGGGCCCACGAGCAGTACTTC. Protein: CASGGAHEQYF.

CDR3 sequence reads: CASSYEGGIGSSPLHF. The CDR3 region has the DNA TGTGCCAGCAGTTACGAAGGAGGAATCGGCAGTTCACCCCTCCACTTT. V usage is TRBV6-5 and J usage is TRBJ1-6; no reliable D call. This CDR3 is built from 16 residues. Germline assignment: CDR1 MNHEY and CDR2 SVGAGI. V was shortened by 2 bases and J by 9 bases, with 17 bases between the two germline ends.

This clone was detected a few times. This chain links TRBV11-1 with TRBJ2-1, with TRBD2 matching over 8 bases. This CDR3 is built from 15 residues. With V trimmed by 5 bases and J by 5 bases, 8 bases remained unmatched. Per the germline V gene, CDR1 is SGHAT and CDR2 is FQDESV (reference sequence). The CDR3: CASSRHGTRNNEQFF. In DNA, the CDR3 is TGTGCCAGCAGCCGGCATGGGACTAGGAACAATGAGCAGTTCTTC.

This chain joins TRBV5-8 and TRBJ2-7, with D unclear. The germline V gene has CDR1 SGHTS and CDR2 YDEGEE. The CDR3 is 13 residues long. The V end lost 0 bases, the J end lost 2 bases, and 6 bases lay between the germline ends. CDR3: CASSLVSTYEQYF. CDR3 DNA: TGTGCCAGCAGCTTGGTTAGTACCTACGAGCAGTACTTC. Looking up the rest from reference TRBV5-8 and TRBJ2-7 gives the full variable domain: EAGVTQSPTHLIKTRGQQATLRCSPISGHTSVYWYQQALGLGLQFLLWYDEGEERNRGNFPPRFSGRQFPNYSSELNVNALELEDSALYLCASSLVSTYEQYFGPGTRLTVT.

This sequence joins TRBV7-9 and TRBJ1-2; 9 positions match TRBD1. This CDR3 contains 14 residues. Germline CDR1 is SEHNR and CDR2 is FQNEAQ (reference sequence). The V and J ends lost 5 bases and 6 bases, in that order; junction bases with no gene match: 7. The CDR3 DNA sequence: TGTGCCAGCAGCCGCACAGGGGGCGGGGATGGCTACACCTTC. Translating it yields CASSRTGGGDGYTF.

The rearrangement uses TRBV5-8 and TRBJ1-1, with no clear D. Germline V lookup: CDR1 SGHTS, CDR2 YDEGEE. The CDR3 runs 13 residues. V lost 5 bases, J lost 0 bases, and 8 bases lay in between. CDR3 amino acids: CASSRTVNTEAFF. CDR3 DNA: TGTGCCAGCAGTCGGACGGTGAACACTGAAGCTTTCTTT.

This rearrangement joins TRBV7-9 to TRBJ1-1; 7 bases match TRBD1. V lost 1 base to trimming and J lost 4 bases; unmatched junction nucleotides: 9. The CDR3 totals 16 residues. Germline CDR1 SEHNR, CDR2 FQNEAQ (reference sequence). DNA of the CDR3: TGTGCCAGCAGCTTAGGTCACAGGGGCGCGGGCACTGAAGCTTTCTTT. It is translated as CASSLGHRGAGTEAFF.

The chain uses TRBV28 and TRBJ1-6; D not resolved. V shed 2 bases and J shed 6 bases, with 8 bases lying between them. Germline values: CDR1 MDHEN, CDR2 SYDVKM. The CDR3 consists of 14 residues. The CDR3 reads CASSLGGGNSPLHF. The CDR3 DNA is TGTGCCAGCAGTTTAGGAGGTGGTAATTCACCCCTCCACTTT.

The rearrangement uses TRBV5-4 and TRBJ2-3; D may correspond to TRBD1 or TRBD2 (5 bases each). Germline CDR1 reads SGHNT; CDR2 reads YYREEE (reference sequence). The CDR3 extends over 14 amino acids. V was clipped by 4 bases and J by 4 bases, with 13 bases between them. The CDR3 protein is CASSVGWDADTQYF. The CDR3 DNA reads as TGTGCCAGCAGCGTGGGATGGGACGCAGATACGCAGTATTTT.

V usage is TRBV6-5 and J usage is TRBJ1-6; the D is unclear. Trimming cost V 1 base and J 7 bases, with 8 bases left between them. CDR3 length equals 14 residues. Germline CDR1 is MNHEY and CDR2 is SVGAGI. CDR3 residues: CASSYLGGNSPLHF. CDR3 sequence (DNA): TGTGCCAGCAGTTACTTGGGTGGAAATTCACCCCTCCACTTT.

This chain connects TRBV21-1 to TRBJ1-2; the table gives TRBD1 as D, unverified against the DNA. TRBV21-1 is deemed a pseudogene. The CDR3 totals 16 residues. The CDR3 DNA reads TGTGCCAGCAGCAAAGAAGAGGTCAGGGGGCTCTATGGCTACACCTTC. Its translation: CASSKEEVRGLYGYTF.

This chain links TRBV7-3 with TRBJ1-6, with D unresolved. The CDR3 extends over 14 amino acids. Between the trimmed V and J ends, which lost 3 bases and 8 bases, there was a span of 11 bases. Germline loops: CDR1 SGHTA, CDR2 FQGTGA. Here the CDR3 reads CASSFGGLDSPLHF. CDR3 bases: TGTGCCAGCAGCTTCGGAGGGCTGGATTCACCCCTCCACTTT. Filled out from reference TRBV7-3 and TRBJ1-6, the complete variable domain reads GAGVSQTPSNKVTEKGKYVELRCDPISGHTALYWYRQSLGQGPEFLIYFQGTGAADDSGLPNDRFFAVRPEGSVSTLKIQRTERGDSAVYLCASSFGGLDSPLHFGNGTRLTVT.

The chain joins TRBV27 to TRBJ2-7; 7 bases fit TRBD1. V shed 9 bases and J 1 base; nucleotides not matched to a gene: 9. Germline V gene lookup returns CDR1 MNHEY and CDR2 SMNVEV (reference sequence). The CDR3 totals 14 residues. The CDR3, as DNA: TGTGCCAGGTGTCCGGGACAGTGTTCCTACGAGCAGTACTTC. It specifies CARCPGQCSYEQYF.

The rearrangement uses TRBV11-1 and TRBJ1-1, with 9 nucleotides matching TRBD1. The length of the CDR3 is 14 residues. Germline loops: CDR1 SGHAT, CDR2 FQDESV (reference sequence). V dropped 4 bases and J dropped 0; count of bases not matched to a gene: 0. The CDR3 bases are TGTGCCAGCAGCTGGGACAGGGTGAACACTGAAGCTTTCTTT. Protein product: CASSWDRVNTEAFF.

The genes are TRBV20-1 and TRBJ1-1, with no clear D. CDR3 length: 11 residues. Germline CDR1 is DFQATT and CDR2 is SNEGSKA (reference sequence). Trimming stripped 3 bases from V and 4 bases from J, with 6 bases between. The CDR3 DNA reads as TGCAGTGCTAGTCAGGCCACTGAAGCTTTCTTT. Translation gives CSASQATEAFF.

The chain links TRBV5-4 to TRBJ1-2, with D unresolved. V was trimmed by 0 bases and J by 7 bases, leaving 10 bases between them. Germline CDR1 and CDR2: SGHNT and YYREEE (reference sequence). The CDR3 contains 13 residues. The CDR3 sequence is CASSLASPAGYTF. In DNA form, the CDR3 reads TGTGCCAGCAGCTTGGCATCGCCAGCTGGCTACACCTTC.

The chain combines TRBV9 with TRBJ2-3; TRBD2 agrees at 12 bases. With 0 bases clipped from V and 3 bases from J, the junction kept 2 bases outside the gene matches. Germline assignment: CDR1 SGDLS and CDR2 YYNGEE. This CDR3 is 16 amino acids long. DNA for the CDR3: TGTGCCAGCAGCGTAGCCCTAGCGGGGGGGACAGATACGCAGTATTTT. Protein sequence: CASSVALAGGTDTQYF.